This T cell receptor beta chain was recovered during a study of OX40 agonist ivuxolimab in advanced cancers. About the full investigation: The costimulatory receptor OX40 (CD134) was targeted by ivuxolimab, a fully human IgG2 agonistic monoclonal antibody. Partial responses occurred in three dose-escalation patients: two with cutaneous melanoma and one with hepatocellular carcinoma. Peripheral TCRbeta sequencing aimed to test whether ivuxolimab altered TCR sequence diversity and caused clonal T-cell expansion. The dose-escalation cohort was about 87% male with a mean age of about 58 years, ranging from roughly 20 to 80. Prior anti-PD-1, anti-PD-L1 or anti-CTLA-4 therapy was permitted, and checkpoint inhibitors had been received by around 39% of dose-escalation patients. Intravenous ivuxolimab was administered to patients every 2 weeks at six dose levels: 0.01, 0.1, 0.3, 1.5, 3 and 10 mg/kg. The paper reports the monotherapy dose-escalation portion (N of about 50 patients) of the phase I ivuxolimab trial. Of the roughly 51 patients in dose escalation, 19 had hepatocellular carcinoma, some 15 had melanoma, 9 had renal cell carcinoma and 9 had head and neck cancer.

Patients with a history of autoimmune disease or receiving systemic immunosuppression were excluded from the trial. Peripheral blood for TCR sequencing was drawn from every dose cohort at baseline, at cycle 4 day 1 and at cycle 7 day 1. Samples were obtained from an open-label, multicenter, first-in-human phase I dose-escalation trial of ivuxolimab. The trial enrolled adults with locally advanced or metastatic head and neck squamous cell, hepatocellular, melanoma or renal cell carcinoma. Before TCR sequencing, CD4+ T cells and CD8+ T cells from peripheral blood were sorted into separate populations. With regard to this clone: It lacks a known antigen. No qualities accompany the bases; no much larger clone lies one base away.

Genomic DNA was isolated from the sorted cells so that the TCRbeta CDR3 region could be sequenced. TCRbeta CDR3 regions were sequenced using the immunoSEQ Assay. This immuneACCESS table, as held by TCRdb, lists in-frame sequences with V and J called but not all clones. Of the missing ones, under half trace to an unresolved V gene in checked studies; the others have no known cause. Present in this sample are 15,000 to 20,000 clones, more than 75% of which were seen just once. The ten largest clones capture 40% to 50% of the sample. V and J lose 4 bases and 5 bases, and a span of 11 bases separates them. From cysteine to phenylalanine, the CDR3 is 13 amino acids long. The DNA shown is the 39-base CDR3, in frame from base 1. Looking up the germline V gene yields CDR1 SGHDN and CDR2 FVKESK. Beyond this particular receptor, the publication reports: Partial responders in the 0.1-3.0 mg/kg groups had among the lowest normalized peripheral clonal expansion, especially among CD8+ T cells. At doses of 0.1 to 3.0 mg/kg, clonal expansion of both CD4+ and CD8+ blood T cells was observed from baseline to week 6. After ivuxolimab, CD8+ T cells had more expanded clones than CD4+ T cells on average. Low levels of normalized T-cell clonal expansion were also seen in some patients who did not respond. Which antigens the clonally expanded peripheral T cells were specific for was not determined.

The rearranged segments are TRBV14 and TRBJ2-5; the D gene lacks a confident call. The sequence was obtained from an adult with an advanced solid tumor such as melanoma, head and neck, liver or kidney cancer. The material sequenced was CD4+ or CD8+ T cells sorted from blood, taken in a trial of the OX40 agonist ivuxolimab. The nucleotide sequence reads TGTGCCAGCAGCCCAAGGAGATATGAGACCCAGTACTTC. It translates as CASSPRRYETQYF.